These 12 T cell receptor beta chains share one sample of origin, sequenced in a study of beta chain features in type 1 diabetes. Study-level results: Shorter TCRB CDR3s, moderately but significantly so, were found in Type 1 diabetes patients in all four CD4+ subsets.

What was sequenced were expressed TCRB transcripts, since all of the isolated RNA had been reverse transcribed. Sequencing was performed with immunoSEQ multiplex PCR; in TCRdb, only in-frame clones are kept and a portion is missing. This sample has about 740,000 clones, with 13% found just once. These receptors lack a known antigen. The sequenced material came from naive CD4+ T cells from blood. The source of these receptors is a man between 18 and 29 years old with type 1 diabetes.

J is TRBJ2-7 and V is TRBV28, with D possibly being TRBD2 (6 bases). The V gene lost 8 bases and the J gene lost 7 bases, with 18 bases spanning the gap. The CDR3 runs 13 residues. Per the germline V gene, CDR1 is MDHEN and CDR2 is SYDVKM. The CDR3 loop reads CASGGLPTGEQYF. CDR3 nucleotide sequence: TGTGCCAGCGGAGGACTACCCACCGGGGAGCAGTACTTC.

The gene calls are TRBV29-1 and TRBJ1-4; maybe TRBD1 (5 bases). Germline CDR1 reads SQVTM; CDR2 reads ANQGSEA. The V gene lost 6 bases and the J gene lost 3 bases, with 14 bases spanning the gap. The CDR3 covers 14 residues. This chain's CDR3 is CSVSKQGPNEKLFF. The CDR3 DNA follows: TGCAGCGTCTCGAAGCAGGGCCCTAATGAAAAACTGTTTTTT.

This sequence joins TRBV4-1 and TRBJ2-7; 9 nucleotides agree with TRBD2. The CDR3 loop spans 14 amino acids. V was clipped by 8 bases and J by 5 bases; unmatched bases: 10. Germline CDR1 is MGHRA and CDR2 is YSYEKL. CDR3 sequence (DNA): TGCGCCAGCGGCGGGGGGGCGCGGTGGAACGAGCAGTACTTC. It specifies CASGGGARWNEQYF.

This clone was seen more than once but under ten times. The V and J genes are TRBV30 and TRBJ2-7; TRBD2 matches at 11 bases. Germline V gives CDR1 GTSNPN, CDR2 SVGIG (reference sequence). Trimming cost V 0 bases and J 7 bases; bases outside gene matches: 8. The CDR3 runs to 15 residues. The CDR3 region is CAWSVAGLAAQEQYF. The CDR3 DNA reads as TGTGCCTGGAGTGTAGCGGGACTAGCGGCCCAGGAGCAGTACTTC.

The chain couples TRBV4-2 to TRBJ1-2; 9 nucleotides match TRBD1. V shed 0 bases, J shed 5 bases, and the junction held 10 bases outside the gene matches. The CDR3 loop spans 17 amino acids. CDR1 LGHNA and CDR2 YNFKEQ come from the germline V gene. For the CDR3, the DNA is TGTGCCAGCAGCCAAGAGCCTGCGGGACAGGGATATTATGGCTACACCTTC. Translating it yields CASSQEPAGQGYYGYTF.

This clone was detected a few times. The V gene is TRBV25-1, the J gene TRBJ1-1; no reliable D call. V lost 8 bases, J lost 1 base, and 14 bases lay in between. The length of the CDR3 is 14 residues. Germline-derived CDR1 and CDR2 are MGHDK and SYGVNS. The CDR3 reads CASSLAGGNTEAFF. Written as DNA, the CDR3 is TGTGCCAGCTCACTAGCCGGAGGGAACACTGAAGCTTTCTTT.

In this sample, this clone turned up a few times. This chain connects TRBV6-1 to TRBJ2-7, with 8 bases lining up with TRBD1. CDR1 is MNHNS and CDR2 is SASEGT in the germline V gene. The junction had 1 base not matched to a gene; V was cut back by 4 bases and J by 5 bases. This CDR3 comprises 12 residues. CDR3 nucleotide sequence: TGTGCCAGCAGTGTGACAGGGGACGAGCAGTACTTC. Translating gives CASSVTGDEQYF.

In nucleotides, the CDR3 is TGTGCCAGCAGCCAAGATGGATCAGGGCTAGCCAAAAACATTCAGTACTTC. Its protein is CASSQDGSGLAKNIQYF. This chain uses TRBV4-2 with TRBJ2-4, with D possibly matching TRBD1 (5 bases). Germline V gene sequence: CDR1 LGHNA, CDR2 YNFKEQ. The CDR3 is 17 amino acids. The V end lost 0 bases, the J end lost 0 bases, and 12 bases lay between the germline ends.

This clone showed up just a few times. The V call is TRBV30, the J call TRBJ2-1, with 8 bases lining up with TRBD1. The V segment lost 7 bases and the J segment 6 bases; nucleotides outside the gene matches: 8. CDR3 length equals 13 residues. Per the germline V gene, CDR1 is GTSNPN and CDR2 is SVGIG (reference sequence). CDR3 coding DNA: TGTGCCTCAACAGGGGGAAGAATCAATGAGCAGTTCTTC. Translation: CASTGGRINEQFF.

Only a few counts were recorded for this clone. The V gene is TRBV7-8, the J gene TRBJ1-5; possible D gene TRBD1, 5 bases. The CDR3 sequence is 14 residues long. CDR1 and CDR2 (germline): SGHVS, FQNEAQ. V lost 1 base, J lost 2 bases, and 6 bases lay in between. CDR3 residues: CASSLEQGNQPQHF. DNA for the CDR3: TGTGCCAGCAGCTTAGAACAGGGCAATCAGCCCCAGCATTTT.

CDR3 in amino acids: CASRRDRALPSGANVLTF. The CDR3 DNA reads TGTGCCAGCAGACGGGACAGGGCACTACCCTCTGGGGCCAACGTCCTGACTTTC. The chain employs TRBV28 and TRBJ2-6, with 9 bases matching TRBD1. The CDR3 runs 18 residues. After removal of 6 bases from V and 0 bases from J, the junction contained 9 bases not matched to a gene. CDR1 is MDHEN and CDR2 is SYDVKM in the germline V gene.

V and J are TRBV28 and TRBJ1-1, with a weak D call TRBD1 (6 bases). The CDR3 length is 13 residues. Germline lookup yields CDR1 MDHEN and CDR2 SYDVKM. The V and J ends lost 6 bases and 7 bases respectively, with 15 bases between them. The CDR3 reads CASRFSRGREAFF. The CDR3 DNA is TGTGCCAGCAGATTTAGTCGGGGGCGTGAAGCTTTCTTT. Filled out from reference TRBV28 and TRBJ1-1, the complete variable domain reads DVKVTQSSRYLVKRTGEKVFLECVQDMDHENMFWYRQDPGLGLRLIYFSYDVKMKEKGDIPEGYSVSREKKERFSLILESASTNQTSMYLCASRFSRGREAFFGQGTRLTVV.